This T cell receptor beta chain was captured by sequencing in a study of identical twins. As for this clonotype: The antigen is unknown.

The CDR3 length is 15 residues. Per the germline V gene, CDR1 is MNHNS and CDR2 is SASEGT. V was clipped by 2 bases and J by 4 bases, with 14 bases between them. Regarding the study as a whole: Monozygotic twin pairs showed more out-of-frame TCR alpha sharing than models estimated.

TCRdb processed the 5' RACE reads anew with MiXCR; each CDR3 protein has one entry. In the table there are some 1,700,000 distinct CDR3 sequences, about 31% of which are singletons. This chain joins TRBV6-1 and TRBJ1-1; a weak D match, TRBD1 (6 bases). This TCR was recovered from a newborn girl in good health. The sample consisted of cord blood. The CDR3 here is CASSEPSRGGTEAFF. As DNA, the CDR3 is TGTGCCAGCAGTGAACCCTCTAGGGGGGGCACTGAAGCTTTCTTT.